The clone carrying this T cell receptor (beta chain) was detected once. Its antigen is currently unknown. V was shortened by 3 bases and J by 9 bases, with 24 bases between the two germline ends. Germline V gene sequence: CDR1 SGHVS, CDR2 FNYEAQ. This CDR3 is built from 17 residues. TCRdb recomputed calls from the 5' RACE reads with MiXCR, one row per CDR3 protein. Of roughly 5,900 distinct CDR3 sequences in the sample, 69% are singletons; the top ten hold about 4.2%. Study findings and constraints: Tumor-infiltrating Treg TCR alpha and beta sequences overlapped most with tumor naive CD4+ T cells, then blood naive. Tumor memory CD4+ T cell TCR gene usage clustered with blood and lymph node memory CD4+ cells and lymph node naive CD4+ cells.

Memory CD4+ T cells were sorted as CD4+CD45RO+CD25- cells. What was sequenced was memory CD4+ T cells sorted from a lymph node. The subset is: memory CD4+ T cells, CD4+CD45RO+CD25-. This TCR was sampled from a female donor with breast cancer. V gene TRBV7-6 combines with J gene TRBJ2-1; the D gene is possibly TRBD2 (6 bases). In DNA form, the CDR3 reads TGTGCCAGCAGCTTCTATCCACGGGGGTCCTGGCGGGTTGAGCAGTTCTTC. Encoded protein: CASSFYPRGSWRVEQFF.